This TCR beta chain was profiled in a study of blood T cells in healthy people across ages. Overall study: Capture by template switching was about one barcoded beta molecule per two T cells. Study-level points and caveats: Diversity of TCR beta per million T cells declined in a roughly linear way with age.

The CDR3 is 13 residues long. Germline lookup yields CDR1 SGHRS and CDR2 YFSETQ. Worth noting for this clonotype: Its cognate antigen is unknown.

Using a J-beta primer mix together with a sample-barcoded 5' primer, a second PCR was run for roughly 6 to 12 cycles. Each CDR3 protein gets one entry after TCRdb re-called the 5' RACE reads with MiXCR. The sample consists of around 820,000 distinct CDR3 sequences, around a quarter of them appearing once. The same sample was also used in a study of T cells of mothers and their children.

The TCR comes from a boy aged 10-17 years in good health. Sample: blood. The J gene is TRBJ2-5, the V gene TRBV5-1; TRBD1 might be the D (5 bases). The end of the DNA fits TRBJ2-7 better, so the J call may be wrong. The CDR3: CASRGPDNYEQYF. In nucleotides, the CDR3 is TGCGCCAGCAGAGGACCGGACAACTACGAGCAGTACTTC.